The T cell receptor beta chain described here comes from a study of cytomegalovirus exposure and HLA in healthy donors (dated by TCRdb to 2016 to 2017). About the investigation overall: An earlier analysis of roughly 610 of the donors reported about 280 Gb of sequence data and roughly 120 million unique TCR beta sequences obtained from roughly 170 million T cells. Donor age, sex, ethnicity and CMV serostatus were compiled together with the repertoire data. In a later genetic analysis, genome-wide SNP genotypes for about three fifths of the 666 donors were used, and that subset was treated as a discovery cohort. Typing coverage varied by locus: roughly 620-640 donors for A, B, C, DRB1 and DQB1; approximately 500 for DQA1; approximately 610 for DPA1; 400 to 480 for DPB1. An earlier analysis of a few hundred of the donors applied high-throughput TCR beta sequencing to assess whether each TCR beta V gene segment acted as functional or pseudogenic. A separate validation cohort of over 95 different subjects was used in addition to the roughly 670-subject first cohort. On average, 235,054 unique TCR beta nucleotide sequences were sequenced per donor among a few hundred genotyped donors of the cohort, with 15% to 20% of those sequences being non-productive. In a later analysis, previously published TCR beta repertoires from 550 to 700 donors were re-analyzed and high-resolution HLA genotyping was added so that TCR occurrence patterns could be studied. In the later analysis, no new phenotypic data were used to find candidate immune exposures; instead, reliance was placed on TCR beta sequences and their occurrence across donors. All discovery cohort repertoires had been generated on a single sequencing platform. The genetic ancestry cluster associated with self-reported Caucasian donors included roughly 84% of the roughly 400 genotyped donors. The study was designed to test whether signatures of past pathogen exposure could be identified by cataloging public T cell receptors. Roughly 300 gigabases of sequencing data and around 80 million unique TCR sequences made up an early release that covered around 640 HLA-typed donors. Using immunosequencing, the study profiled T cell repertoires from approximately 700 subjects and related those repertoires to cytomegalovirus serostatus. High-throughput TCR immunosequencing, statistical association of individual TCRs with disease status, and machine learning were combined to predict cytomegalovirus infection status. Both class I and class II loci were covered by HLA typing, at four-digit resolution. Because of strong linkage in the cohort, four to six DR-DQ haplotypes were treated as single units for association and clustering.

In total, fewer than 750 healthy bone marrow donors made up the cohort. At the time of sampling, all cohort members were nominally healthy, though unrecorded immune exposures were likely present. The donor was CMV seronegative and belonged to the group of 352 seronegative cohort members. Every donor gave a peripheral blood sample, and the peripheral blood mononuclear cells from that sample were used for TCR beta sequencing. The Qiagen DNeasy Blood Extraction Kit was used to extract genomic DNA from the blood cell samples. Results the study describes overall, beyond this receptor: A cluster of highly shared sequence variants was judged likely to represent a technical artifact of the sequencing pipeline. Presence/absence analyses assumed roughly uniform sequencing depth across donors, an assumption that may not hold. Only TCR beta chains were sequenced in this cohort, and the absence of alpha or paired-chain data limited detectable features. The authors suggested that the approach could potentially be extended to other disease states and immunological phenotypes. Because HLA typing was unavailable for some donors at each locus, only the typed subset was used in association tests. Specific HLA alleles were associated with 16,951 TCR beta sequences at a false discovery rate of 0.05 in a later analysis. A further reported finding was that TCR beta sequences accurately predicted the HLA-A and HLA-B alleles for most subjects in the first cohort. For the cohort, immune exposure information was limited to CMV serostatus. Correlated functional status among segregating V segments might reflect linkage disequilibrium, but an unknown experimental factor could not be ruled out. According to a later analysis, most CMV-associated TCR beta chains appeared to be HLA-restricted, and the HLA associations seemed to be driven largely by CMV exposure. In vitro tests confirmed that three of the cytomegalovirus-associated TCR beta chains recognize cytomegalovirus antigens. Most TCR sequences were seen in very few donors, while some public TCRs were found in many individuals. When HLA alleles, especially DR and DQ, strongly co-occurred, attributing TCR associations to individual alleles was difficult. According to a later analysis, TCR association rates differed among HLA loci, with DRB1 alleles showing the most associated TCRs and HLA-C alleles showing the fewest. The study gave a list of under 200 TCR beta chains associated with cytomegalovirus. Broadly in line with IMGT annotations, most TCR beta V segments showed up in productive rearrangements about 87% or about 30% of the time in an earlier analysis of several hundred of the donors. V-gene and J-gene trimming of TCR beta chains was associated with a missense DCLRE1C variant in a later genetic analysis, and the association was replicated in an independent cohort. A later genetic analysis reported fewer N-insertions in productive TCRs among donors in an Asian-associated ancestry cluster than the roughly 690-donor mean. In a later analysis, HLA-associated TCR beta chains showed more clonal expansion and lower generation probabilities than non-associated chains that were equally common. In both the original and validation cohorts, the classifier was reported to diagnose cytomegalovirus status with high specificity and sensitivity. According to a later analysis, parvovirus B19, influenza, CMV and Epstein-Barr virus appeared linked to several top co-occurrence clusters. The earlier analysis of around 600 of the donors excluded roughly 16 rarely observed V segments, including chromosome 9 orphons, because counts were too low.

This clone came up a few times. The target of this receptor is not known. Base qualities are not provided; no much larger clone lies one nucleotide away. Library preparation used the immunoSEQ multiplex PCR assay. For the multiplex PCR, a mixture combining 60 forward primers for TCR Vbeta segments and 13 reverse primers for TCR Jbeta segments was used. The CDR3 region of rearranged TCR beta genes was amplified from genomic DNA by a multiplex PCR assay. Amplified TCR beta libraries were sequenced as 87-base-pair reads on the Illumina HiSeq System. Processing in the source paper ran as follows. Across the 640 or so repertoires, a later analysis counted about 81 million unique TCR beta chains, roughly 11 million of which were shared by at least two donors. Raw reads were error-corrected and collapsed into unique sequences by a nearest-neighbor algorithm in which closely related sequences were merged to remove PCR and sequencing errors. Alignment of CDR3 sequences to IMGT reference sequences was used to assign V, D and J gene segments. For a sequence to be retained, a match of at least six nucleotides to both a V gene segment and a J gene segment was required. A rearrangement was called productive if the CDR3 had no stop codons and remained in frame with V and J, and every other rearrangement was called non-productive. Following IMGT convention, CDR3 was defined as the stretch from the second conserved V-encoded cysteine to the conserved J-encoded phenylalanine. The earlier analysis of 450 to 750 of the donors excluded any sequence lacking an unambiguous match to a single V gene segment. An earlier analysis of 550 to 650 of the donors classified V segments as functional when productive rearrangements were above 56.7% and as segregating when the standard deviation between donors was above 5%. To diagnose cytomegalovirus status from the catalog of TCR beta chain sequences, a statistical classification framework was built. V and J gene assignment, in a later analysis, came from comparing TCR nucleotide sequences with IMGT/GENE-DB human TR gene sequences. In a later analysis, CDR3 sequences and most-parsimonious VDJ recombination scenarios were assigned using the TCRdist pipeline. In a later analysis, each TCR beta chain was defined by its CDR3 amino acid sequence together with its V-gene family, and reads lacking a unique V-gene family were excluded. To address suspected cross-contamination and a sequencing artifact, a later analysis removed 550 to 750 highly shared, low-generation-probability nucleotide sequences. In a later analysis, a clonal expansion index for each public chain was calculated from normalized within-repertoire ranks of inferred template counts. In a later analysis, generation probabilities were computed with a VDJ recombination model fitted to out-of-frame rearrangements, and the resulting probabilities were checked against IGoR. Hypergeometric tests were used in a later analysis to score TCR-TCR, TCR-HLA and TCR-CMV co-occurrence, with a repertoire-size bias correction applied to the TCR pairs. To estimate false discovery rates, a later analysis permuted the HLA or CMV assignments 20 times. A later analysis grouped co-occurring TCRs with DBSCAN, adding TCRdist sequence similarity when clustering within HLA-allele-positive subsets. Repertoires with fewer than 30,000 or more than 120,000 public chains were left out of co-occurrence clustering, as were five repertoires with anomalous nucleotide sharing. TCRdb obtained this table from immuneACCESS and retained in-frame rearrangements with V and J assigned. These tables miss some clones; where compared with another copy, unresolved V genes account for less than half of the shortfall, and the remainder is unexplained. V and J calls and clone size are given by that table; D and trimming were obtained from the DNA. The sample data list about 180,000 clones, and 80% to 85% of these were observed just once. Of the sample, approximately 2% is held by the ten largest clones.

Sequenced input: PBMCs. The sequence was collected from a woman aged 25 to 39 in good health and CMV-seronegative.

The CDR3 has the sequence CASRERQATTYNEQFF. The DNA is TGTGCCAGTAGGGAAAGACAGGCGACAACCTACAATGAGCAGTTCTTC. The sequence links TRBV19 to TRBJ2-1, and TRBD1 may be the D gene, going by 6 matching bases. Per the germline V gene (reference sequence), LNHDA is the CDR1 and SQIVND is the CDR2. V loses 6 bases of germline sequence and J loses 2 bases, and the interval between the two ends is 17 bases. The CDR3 sequence holds 16 residues, the cysteine and phenylalanine included. Only the CDR3 DNA stays, 48 bases, in frame from base 1.